This T cell receptor (beta chain) was captured in a study of T cell responses to AZD1222 COVID-19 vaccine (dated by TCRdb to about 2021). Background for the entire study: A total of more than 230 trial participants underwent TCR sequencing, of whom about 200 received two doses of AZD1222 and about 26 received two doses of the MenACWY control vaccine. Trial participants were enrolled into age subgroups of 18-55, 56-69 and 70-plus years, which contained roughly 140, 27 and 60 TCR-sequenced participants, respectively. Broader findings and caveats from the paper: Because no day 14 peak-response samples were available, the repertoires could be characterized only after the peak T cell response. Spike-specific TCR breadth and depth rose significantly after two AZD1222 doses compared with day 0 and with MenACWY recipients. In the small 56-69-year group, the increase in depth fell short of significance, most likely because of low power. Participants were mostly white British, with more females than males. The authors suggested clonal diversity may have been underestimated. Epitopes outside the regions mutated in the B.1.351 and B.1.1.7 variants were reportedly recognized by nearly half of the unique spike-specific TCRs. Conclusions about previously exposed vaccinees are limited because only 5 or 6 AZD1222 recipients were SARS-CoV-2 seropositive at baseline. The vaccine-associated CD4 TCRs covered the entire spike protein, and the dominant responses fell in regions 160-218 and 743-854.

A note on this clone: Its specific antigen is unknown. No much larger clonotype is one base removed from it; base qualities were not supplied.

The CDR3 runs 17 residues from the cysteine to the phenylalanine. Of all the DNA, just the CDR3 is kept, 51 bases in frame from base 1. V has 6 bases trimmed and J has 5 bases trimmed; junction bases matching no gene number 12. The CDR3 regions of human TCRbeta chains were analyzed by immunosequencing. The study's own analysis went as follows. TCRs in the repertoires were compared against a reference library of SARS-CoV-2-specific TCRs that had been generated with the MIRA antigen-specificity platform. Breadth was defined as the fraction of unique TCRs that were SARS-CoV-2-associated, and depth was defined as the fraction of total T cells that were SARS-CoV-2-associated. Each spike-specific TCR was assigned to its reactive spike region and to a CD4 or CD8 class using the MIRA data. Log10-transformed breadth and depth values were compared by one-way ANOVA with Sidak's multiple comparisons tests. TCRdb took over this immuneACCESS table, retaining in-frame rearrangements with V and J assigned. Such tables are incomplete; in checked studies, under half of the missing clones stem from an unresolved V gene, and the remainder is unexplained. That table is the source of V, J and clone size, and D and trimming were worked out from the DNA. This sample is represented by approximately 140,000 clones; about nine tenths of them were singletons. Approximately 3.9% of the sample comes from the top ten.

Reading the label with the study, this specimen's time point is: about 28 days (+/-7) after the second vaccine dose. AZD1222 recipients with second doses at about 4 weeks or about 12 weeks were pooled, because spike-specific TCR depth and breadth did not differ between schedules. Vaccinee samples were obtained from the UK trials COV001 and COV002, which included a single-blind randomized controlled phase 2/3 trial of AZD1222 (ChAdOx1 nCoV-19) in healthy adults. For TCRbeta chain sequencing, PBMC samples were collected from trial participants at day 0 and at day 28 after the second dose. The receptor comes from an adult who received the AZD1222 COVID-19 vaccine. Here the chain combines TRBV5-3 and TRBJ2-2, with TRBD2 matching 11 junction bases. TRBV5-3 carries the ORF label, with uncertain function. Source: peripheral blood, taken 28 days after the second AZD1222 dose. The CDR3 in this case is CARNSCTSGSGTGELFF. The nucleotide sequence reads TGTGCCAGAAACTCTTGCACTAGCGGGAGTGGGACCGGGGAGCTGTTTTTT.